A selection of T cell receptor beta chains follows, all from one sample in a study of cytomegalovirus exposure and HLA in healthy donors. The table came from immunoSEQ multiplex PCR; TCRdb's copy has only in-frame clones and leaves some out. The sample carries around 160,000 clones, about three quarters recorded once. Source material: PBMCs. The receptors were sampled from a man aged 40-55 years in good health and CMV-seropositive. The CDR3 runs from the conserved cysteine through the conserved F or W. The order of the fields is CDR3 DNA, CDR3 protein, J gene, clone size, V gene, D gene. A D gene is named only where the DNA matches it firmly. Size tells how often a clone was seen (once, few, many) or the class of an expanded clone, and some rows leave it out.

TGTGCCAGCAGCTCAACCGGGACTAGCGGGAGTACCTCCTACAATGAGCAGTTCTTC,CASSSTGTSGSTSYNEQFF,TRBJ2-1,NA,TRBV7-3,TRBD2
TGTGCCAGTACCATAGGGGCCCAGCCCCAGCATTTT,CASTIGAQPQHF,TRBJ1-5,NA,TRBV19,NA
TGCGCCAGCAGCTTGGTACTAGCGGGAGGTGCGGGGTACGAGCAGTACTTC,CASSLVLAGGAGYEQYF,TRBJ2-7,NA,TRBV5-1,TRBD2
TGTGCCAGTAGTGGGCTAGGCAGGGGGCTTAACACCGGGGAGCTGTTTTTT,CASSGLGRGLNTGELFF,TRBJ2-2,NA,TRBV19,TRBD1
TGTGCCAGCTCACCCCCGACAGGGGACGAGCAGTACTTC,CASSPPTGDEQYF,TRBJ2-7,few,TRBV18,TRBD1
TGCGCCAGCAGCTTGGCTACCGGCGACACCTCCTACGAGCAGTACTTC,CASSLATGDTSYEQYF,TRBJ2-7,NA,TRBV5-1,NA
TGTGCCAGCAGCGCGTCTTCGACCTACAATGAGCAGTTCTTC,CASSASSTYNEQFF,TRBJ2-1,NA,TRBV7-7,NA
TGTGCCAGCAGTTATTCGAACAGGGGGCGCACTGAAGCTTTCTTT,CASSYSNRGRTEAFF,TRBJ1-1,NA,TRBV6-5,TRBD1
TGTGCCAGCAGCTTGGCAGTCTGGGAGACCCAGTACTTC,CASSLAVWETQYF,TRBJ2-5,once,TRBV7-9,NA
TGTGCCAGCAGTTACGGGGGGGCGGGCGAGCAGTACTTC,CASSYGGAGEQYF,TRBJ2-7,few,TRBV27,TRBD2
TGTGCCAACAAGTATGGAGCAACTAATGAAAAACTGTTTTTT,CANKYGATNEKLFF,TRBJ1-4,NA,TRBV6-5,NA
TGCGCCAGCAGCTTGGCCCCCGAGATCAATGAGCAGTTCTTC,CASSLAPEINEQFF,TRBJ2-1,NA,TRBV5-1,NA
TGCGCCAGCAGCTCACAGGGACTAGCGGGAGTGGGCGATGAGCAGTTCTTC,CASSSQGLAGVGDEQFF,TRBJ2-1,once,TRBV5-1,TRBD2
TGTGCCAGCAGCCCGACCGGGACTAGCGCATACAATGAGCAGTTCTTC,CASSPTGTSAYNEQFF,TRBJ2-1,few,TRBV28,TRBD2
TGTGCCAGCAACCCGATGGGACAGGGATACTACGAGCAGTACTTC,CASNPMGQGYYEQYF,TRBJ2-7,NA,TRBV6-5,TRBD1
TGTGCCAGCCGAGATGGGGGGGCTGGAACCTACGAGCAGTACTTC,CASRDGGAGTYEQYF,TRBJ2-7,NA,TRBV19,NA
TGCGCCAGCAGTGAGGGGACTAGCGGGATCAGTTTAATGGATACGCAGTATTTT,CASSEGTSGISLMDTQYF,TRBJ2-3,few,TRBV10-1,TRBD2
TGTGCCAGCAGTCCAGACAGGGGGCAAGGCTACACCTTC,CASSPDRGQGYTF,TRBJ1-2,NA,TRBV6-5,TRBD1
TGTGCCAGCAGCAGGTCAGGGGGCAATCAGCCCCAGCATTTT,CASSRSGGNQPQHF,TRBJ1-5,NA,TRBV9,NA
TGTGCCAGCAGCTCCGCAGGGTTAGTCAGCAATCAGCCCCAGCATTTT,CASSSAGLVSNQPQHF,TRBJ1-5,NA,TRBV7-8,NA